These T cell receptor beta chains were read from a single sample in a study of T cells in localized non-small cell lung cancer. Libraries were prepared by immunoSEQ multiplex PCR; TCRdb keeps only in-frame clonotypes and omits some of them. In the table there are under 55,000 clones, about 78% of which are singletons. The specimen comprised PBMCs, sampled before any cancer treatment. The origin of the receptors is a woman aged 40-69 years with stage II lung adenocarcinoma. Both conserved end residues are part of each CDR3. A D gene is named only where the DNA matches it firmly. Clone size is stated in some rows and not others, as once, few, many or a class when expanded.

CDR3,DNA,size,J,D,V
CASSLYRGRNTEAFF,TGTGCCAGCAGCTTATACAGGGGCCGGAACACTGAAGCTTTCTTT,NA,TRBJ1-1,TRBD1,TRBV5-6
CASSQGEQGYSPLHF,TGCGCCAGCAGCCAAGGGGAACAGGGATATTCACCCCTCCACTTT,NA,TRBJ1-6,NA,TRBV4-3
CASISTAGGRADTQYF,TGTGCCAGTATCTCGACGGCGGGGGGGCGGGCAGATACGCAGTATTTT,NA,TRBJ2-3,TRBD2,TRBV19
CASSYNRAPKNTEAFF,TGTGCCAGCAGTTACAATCGGGCCCCTAAGAACACTGAAGCTTTCTTT,NA,TRBJ1-1,NA,TRBV6-6
CASSLGTGGGYEQYF,TGTGCCAGCAGTTTGGGGACAGGAGGTGGCTACGAGCAGTACTTC,few,TRBJ2-7,TRBD1,TRBV27
CASSVRDSGETQYF,TGTGCCAGCAGCGTCCGGGACAGCGGGGAGACCCAGTACTTC,NA,TRBJ2-5,NA,TRBV7-2
CASIGDTRNQPQHF,TGTGCCAGCATCGGGGACACCCGCAATCAGCCCCAGCATTTT,NA,TRBJ1-5,NA,TRBV19
CASGKIQRNYGYTF,TGTGCCAGCGGCAAGATACAGAGGAACTATGGCTACACCTTC,NA,TRBJ1-2,NA,TRBV6-6
CASSWNDYGYTF,TGTGCCAGCAGCTGGAATGATTATGGCTACACCTTC,NA,TRBJ1-2,NA,TRBV5-6
CASRLHRGENTIYF,TGTGCCAGCAGATTGCACAGGGGGGAAAACACCATATATTTT,NA,TRBJ1-3,TRBD1,TRBV6-5
CASSFSDTEAFF,TGTGCCAGCAGCTTTTCAGACACTGAAGCTTTCTTT,NA,TRBJ1-1,NA,TRBV5-4
CASSLAFNTEAFF,TGTGCCAGCAGCTTGGCGTTCAACACTGAAGCTTTCTTT,NA,TRBJ1-1,NA,TRBV5-8
CASSEATGVYQPQHF,TGTGCCAGCAGTGAAGCAACAGGCGTTTATCAGCCCCAGCATTTT,NA,TRBJ1-5,NA,TRBV2
CASNPGGSDYGYTF,TGTGCCAGCAACCCCGGGGGTTCAGACTATGGCTACACCTTC,NA,TRBJ1-2,NA,TRBV6-6
CASSPIGGPNTEAFF,TGTGCCAGCAGTCCTATCGGGGGGCCAAACACTGAAGCTTTCTTT,NA,TRBJ1-1,NA,TRBV25-1
CASSSLVQFYGYTF,TGTGCCAGCAGCTCCCTCGTACAGTTCTACGGCTACACCTTC,few,TRBJ1-2,NA,TRBV7-9
CASSPGRYTEAFF,TGTGCCAGCAGCCCCGGTCGGTACACTGAAGCTTTCTTT,NA,TRBJ1-1,NA,TRBV7-2
CASSLVPGEQPQHF,TGCGCCAGCAGCTTGGTCCCAGGGGAGCAGCCCCAGCATTTT,NA,TRBJ1-5,NA,TRBV5-1
CSVRDEKLFF,TGCAGCGTTAGGGATGAAAAACTGTTTTTT,NA,TRBJ1-4,NA,TRBV29-1
CASSPDTNYGYTF,TGTGCCAGCAGCCCAGACACTAACTATGGCTACACCTTC,NA,TRBJ1-2,NA,TRBV7-6
CASSSSPGPYEQYF,TGTGCCAGCAGCTCTAGCCCAGGGCCCTACGAGCAGTACTTC,NA,TRBJ2-7,NA,TRBV11-3
CSVPDRTGNTEAFF,TGCAGCGTCCCTGACAGGACAGGGAACACTGAAGCTTTCTTT,few,TRBJ1-1,TRBD1,TRBV29-1
CASSEPPGTSGGGPRVWQFF,TGTGCCAGCAGTGAGCCACCCGGGACTAGCGGGGGAGGCCCCCGCGTCTGGCAGTTCTTC,NA,TRBJ2-1,TRBD2,TRBV6-1
CASSVDEGNEQFF,TGTGCCAGCAGCGTAGATGAGGGGAATGAGCAGTTCTTC,NA,TRBJ2-1,NA,TRBV9
CASSSGRVRGSGEQYF,TGTGCCAGCAGCTCAGGACGGGTACGAGGGAGCGGCGAGCAGTACTTC,NA,TRBJ2-7,NA,TRBV28
CASSPQGVTEAFF,TGTGCCAGCAGCCCTCAAGGGGTCACTGAAGCTTTCTTT,NA,TRBJ1-1,NA,TRBV5-5
CASRGPGSGNTIYF,TGTGCCAGCAGAGGACCCGGTTCAGGAAACACCATATATTTT,once,TRBJ1-3,NA,TRBV6-5
CSVVGRSTEAFF,TGCAGCGTTGTAGGACGGAGCACTGAAGCTTTCTTT,NA,TRBJ1-1,NA,TRBV29-1
CSASASSEQYF,TGCAGTGCTAGTGCCTCTTCCGAGCAGTACTTC,few,TRBJ2-7,NA,TRBV20-1
CASSLRTNSYNEQFF,TGTGCCAGCAGCTTACGGACTAACTCCTACAATGAGCAGTTCTTC,NA,TRBJ2-1,NA,TRBV11-2
CAWSHPTGFSNQPQHF,TGTGCCTGGAGTCACCCCACAGGCTTTAGCAATCAGCCCCAGCATTTT,NA,TRBJ1-5,NA,TRBV30
CASTQRGDSNSPLHF,TGCGCCAGCACCCAAAGAGGGGACAGTAATTCACCCCTCCACTTT,once,TRBJ1-6,TRBD1,TRBV5-1
CASSYTGTGGYEQYF,TGTGCCAGTAGTTACACCGGGACAGGGGGATACGAGCAGTACTTC,NA,TRBJ2-7,TRBD1,TRBV19
CASSLQGVATEAFF,TGTGCCAGCAGCTTGCAGGGAGTGGCCACTGAAGCTTTCTTT,NA,TRBJ1-1,NA,TRBV5-6
CASSLARGKNTGELFF,TGTGCCAGCAGCTTAGCGCGCGGAAAGAACACCGGGGAGCTGTTTTTT,NA,TRBJ2-2,NA,TRBV7-9
CASSLWTGGGTEAFF,TGTGCCAGCAGCTTATGGACAGGGGGAGGCACTGAAGCTTTCTTT,NA,TRBJ1-1,TRBD1,TRBV7-2
CASSPEQSNQPQHF,TGTGCCAGCTCACCAGAACAGAGCAATCAGCCCCAGCATTTT,NA,TRBJ1-5,NA,TRBV18
CASSYLTTGELFF,TGTGCCAGCAGTTACTTGACCACCGGGGAGCTGTTTTTT,NA,TRBJ2-2,NA,TRBV6-5
CASSFLISTGTGGDEQYF,TGTGCCAGCAGCTTTCTTATATCTACCGGGACAGGGGGCGACGAGCAGTACTTC,NA,TRBJ2-7,TRBD1,TRBV7-9
CAWSAISETQYF,TGTGCCTGGTCGGCTATATCAGAGACCCAGTACTTC,NA,TRBJ2-5,NA,TRBV30
CASSLDGTDTQYF,TGTGCCAGCAGCTTAGATGGGACGGATACCCAGTACTTC,NA,TRBJ2-5,NA,TRBV11-2
CASSSGTSGNTIYF,TGCGCCAGCAGTTCTGGGACATCGGGAAACACCATATATTTT,NA,TRBJ1-3,NA,TRBV5-1
CASRTADYEQYF,TGCGCCAGCAGGACGGCTGACTACGAGCAGTACTTC,NA,TRBJ2-7,NA,TRBV5-1
CASSRGLESSESYEQYF,TGTGCCAGCAGCCGCGGGCTGGAGTCTAGCGAGTCCTACGAGCAGTACTTC,NA,TRBJ2-7,NA,TRBV7-8
CSVDREGSVGSYTF,TGCAGCGTGGACAGGGAAGGTTCAGTGGGAAGCTACACCTTC,NA,TRBJ1-2,TRBD1,TRBV29-1
CASSPQQGGAIQYF,TGTGCCAGCAGTCCCCAGCAGGGAGGTGCCATTCAGTACTTC,NA,TRBJ2-4,NA,TRBV28
CASSMTRARNEQFF,TGTGCCAGCAGTATGACTAGGGCTAGGAATGAGCAGTTCTTC,NA,TRBJ2-1,NA,TRBV28
CASKTRGTQYF,TGTGCCAGCAAGACCCGAGGAACCCAGTACTTC,NA,TRBJ2-5,NA,TRBV2
CASSSRTGGPTEAFF,TGTGCCAGCAGCTCTAGGACAGGGGGTCCCACTGAAGCTTTCTTT,NA,TRBJ1-1,TRBD1,TRBV7-2
CASSSTGPLNYGYTF,TGTGCCAGCAGCTCCACAGGGCCTCTTAACTATGGCTACACCTTC,NA,TRBJ1-2,NA,TRBV7-9
CASSGQLNTVNTEAFF,TGTGCCAGCAGCGGACAGCTTAATACGGTGAACACTGAAGCTTTCTTT,NA,TRBJ1-1,NA,TRBV9
CSVGGGNTGEKLFF,TGCAGCGTTGGGGGCGGGAATACGGGTGAAAAACTGTTTTTT,NA,TRBJ1-4,NA,TRBV29-1
CASSFGRSGLREQYF,TGTGCCAGCAGCTTCGGGCGGTCCGGCCTGCGGGAGCAGTACTTC,NA,TRBJ2-7,NA,TRBV5-5